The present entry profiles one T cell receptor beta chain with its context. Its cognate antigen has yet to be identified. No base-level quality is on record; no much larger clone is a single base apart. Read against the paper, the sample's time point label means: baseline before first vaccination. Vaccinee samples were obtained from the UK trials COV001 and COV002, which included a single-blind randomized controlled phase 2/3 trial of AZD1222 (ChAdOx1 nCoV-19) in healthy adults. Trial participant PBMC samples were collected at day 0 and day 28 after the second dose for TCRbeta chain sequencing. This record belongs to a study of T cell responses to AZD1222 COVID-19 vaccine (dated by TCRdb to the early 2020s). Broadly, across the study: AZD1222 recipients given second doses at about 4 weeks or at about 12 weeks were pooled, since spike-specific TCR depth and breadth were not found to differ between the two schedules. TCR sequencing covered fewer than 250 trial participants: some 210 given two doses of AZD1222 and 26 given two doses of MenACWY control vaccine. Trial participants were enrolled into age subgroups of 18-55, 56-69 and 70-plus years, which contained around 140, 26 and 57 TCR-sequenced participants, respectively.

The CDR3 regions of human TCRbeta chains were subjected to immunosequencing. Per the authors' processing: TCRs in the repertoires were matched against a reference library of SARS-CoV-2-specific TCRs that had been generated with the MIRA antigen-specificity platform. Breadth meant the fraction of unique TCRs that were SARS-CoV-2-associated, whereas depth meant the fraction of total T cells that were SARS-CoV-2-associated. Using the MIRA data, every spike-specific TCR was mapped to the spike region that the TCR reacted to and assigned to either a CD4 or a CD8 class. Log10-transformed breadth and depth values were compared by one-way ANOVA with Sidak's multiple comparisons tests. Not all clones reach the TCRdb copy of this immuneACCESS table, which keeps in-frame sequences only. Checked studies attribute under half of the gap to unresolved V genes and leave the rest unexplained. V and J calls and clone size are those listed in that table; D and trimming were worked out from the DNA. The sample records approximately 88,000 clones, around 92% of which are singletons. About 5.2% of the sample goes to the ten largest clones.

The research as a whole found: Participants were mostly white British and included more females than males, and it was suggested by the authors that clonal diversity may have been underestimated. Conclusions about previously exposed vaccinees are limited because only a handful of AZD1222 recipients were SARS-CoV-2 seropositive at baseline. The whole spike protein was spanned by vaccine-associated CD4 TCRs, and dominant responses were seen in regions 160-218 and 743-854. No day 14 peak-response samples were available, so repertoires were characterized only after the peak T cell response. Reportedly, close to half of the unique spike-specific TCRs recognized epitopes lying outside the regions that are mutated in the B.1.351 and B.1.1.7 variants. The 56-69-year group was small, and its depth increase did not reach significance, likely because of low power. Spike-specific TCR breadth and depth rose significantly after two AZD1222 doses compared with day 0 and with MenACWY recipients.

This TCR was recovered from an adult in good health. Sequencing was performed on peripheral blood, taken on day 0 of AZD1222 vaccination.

The DNA sequence reads TGTGCCAGCAGCTCATGGACAGGGGGGCCCTCTGGAAACACCATATATTTT. Its product reads: CASSSWTGGPSGNTIYF. In this chain, TRBV7-9 is recombined with TRBJ1-3; 10 middle bases align to TRBD1. Compared with germline, V lacks 4 bases and J lacks 0 bases; bases without a gene match: 6. CDR3 length: 17 amino acids, cysteine to phenylalanine. The kept DNA is CDR3 alone, 51 bases in frame from the first base. From the germline V gene (reference sequence), CDR1 is SEHNR and CDR2 is FQNEAQ.